The rows below give T cell receptor beta chains drawn from one sample of a study of T cell responses to AZD1222 COVID-19 vaccine. Using immunoSEQ multiplex PCR, the repertoire was profiled, and TCRdb retains in-frame clones only, with some absent. The profile shows under 95,000 clones, 85% to 90% of them singletons. The sequenced sample was peripheral blood, obtained 28 days after the second AZD1222 dose. These receptors were obtained from an adult who received the AZD1222 COVID-19 vaccine. The CDR3 runs from the conserved cysteine through the conserved F or W. D genes are given only for firm matches. Clone size is stated in some rows and not others, as once, few, many or a class when expanded.

D gene: -; J gene: TRBJ2-5; clone size: -; V gene: TRBV5-1; CDR3 protein: CASSSGLVGQETQYF; CDR3 DNA: TGCGCCAGCAGCTCAGGACTTGTGGGTCAAGAGACCCAGTACTTC
D gene: TRBD1; J gene: TRBJ1-5; clone size: -; V gene: TRBV27; CDR3 protein: CASSSQGGGGNQPQHF; CDR3 DNA: TGTGCCAGCAGTAGCCAGGGGGGGGGTGGCAATCAGCCCCAGCATTTT
D gene: TRBD2; J gene: TRBJ2-2; clone size: few; V gene: TRBV28; CDR3 protein: CASRQSVLAGGPWSGELFF; CDR3 DNA: TGTGCCAGCAGGCAGAGTGTGCTAGCGGGGGGGCCGTGGAGCGGGGAGCTGTTTTTT
D gene: -; J gene: TRBJ2-3; clone size: -; V gene: TRBV27; CDR3 protein: CASTQAGATDTQYF; CDR3 DNA: TGTGCCAGCACCCAGGCGGGGGCAACAGATACGCAGTATTTT
D gene: -; J gene: TRBJ1-2; clone size: -; V gene: TRBV18; CDR3 protein: CASSSQEGWRYGYTF; CDR3 DNA: TGTGCCAGCTCATCACAGGAAGGGTGGAGGTATGGCTACACCTTC
D gene: TRBD1; J gene: TRBJ1-2; clone size: -; V gene: TRBV5-1; CDR3 protein: CASSLETGDYGYTF; CDR3 DNA: TGCGCCAGCAGCTTGGAGACAGGGGACTATGGCTACACCTTC
D gene: TRBD1; J gene: TRBJ1-2; clone size: -; V gene: TRBV5-1; CDR3 protein: CASSLSRRTGVNYGYTF; CDR3 DNA: TGCGCCAGCAGCTTATCCCGGAGGACAGGGGTAAACTATGGCTACACCTTC
D gene: -; J gene: TRBJ2-7; clone size: -; V gene: TRBV27; CDR3 protein: CASSLAGPYEQYF; CDR3 DNA: TGTGCCAGCAGTTTGGCAGGACCCTACGAGCAGTACTTC
D gene: TRBD1; J gene: TRBJ1-1; clone size: -; V gene: TRBV5-1; CDR3 protein: CASSRRQGVNTEAFF; CDR3 DNA: TGCGCCAGCAGCAGACGACAGGGGGTGAACACTGAAGCTTTCTTT
D gene: -; J gene: TRBJ2-7; clone size: -; V gene: TRBV18; CDR3 protein: CASSPLGDSYEQYF; CDR3 DNA: TGTGCCAGCTCACCACTCGGGGATTCCTACGAGCAGTACTTC
D gene: TRBD1; J gene: TRBJ1-2; clone size: -; V gene: TRBV7-8; CDR3 protein: CASSPQGAPGYTF; CDR3 DNA: TGTGCCAGCAGCCCCCAGGGGGCGCCCGGCTACACCTTC
D gene: -; J gene: TRBJ2-7; clone size: -; V gene: TRBV5-1; CDR3 protein: CASSLLRGPYEQYF; CDR3 DNA: TGCGCCAGCAGCCTCCTCCGAGGGCCCTACGAGCAGTACTTC
D gene: -; J gene: TRBJ1-1; clone size: -; V gene: TRBV2; CDR3 protein: CASSVGRALNTEAFF; CDR3 DNA: TGTGCCAGCAGCGTGGGACGGGCCTTGAACACTGAAGCTTTCTTT
D gene: -; J gene: TRBJ2-7; clone size: -; V gene: TRBV4-1; CDR3 protein: CASSRDSGGFYEQYF; CDR3 DNA: TGCGCCAGCAGCCGCGACTCGGGCGGGTTCTACGAGCAGTACTTC
D gene: TRBD1; J gene: TRBJ2-7; clone size: -; V gene: TRBV2; CDR3 protein: CASSEIDRGYEQYF; CDR3 DNA: TGTGCCAGCAGTGAAATCGACAGGGGTTACGAGCAGTACTTC
D gene: -; J gene: TRBJ1-2; clone size: -; V gene: TRBV25-1; CDR3 protein: CASSEYGGIYGYTF; CDR3 DNA: TGTGCCAGCAGTGAATATGGAGGGATATATGGCTACACCTTC
D gene: TRBD2; J gene: TRBJ2-7; clone size: few; V gene: TRBV7-3; CDR3 protein: CASQLAGGNEQYF; CDR3 DNA: TGTGCCAGCCAGCTAGCGGGGGGGAACGAGCAGTACTTC
D gene: -; J gene: TRBJ2-7; clone size: -; V gene: TRBV4-2; CDR3 protein: CASSQDLDGYSSSYEQYF; CDR3 DNA: TGTGCCAGCAGCCAAGATCTTGACGGATACTCCTCTTCCTACGAGCAGTACTTC
D gene: -; J gene: TRBJ1-6; clone size: -; V gene: TRBV28; CDR3 protein: CASSFRVSYNSPLHF; CDR3 DNA: TGTGCCAGCAGTTTCAGGGTCTCCTATAATTCACCCCTCCACTTT
D gene: TRBD2; J gene: TRBJ2-3; clone size: -; V gene: TRBV28; CDR3 protein: CASSFERGHRGDTQYF; CDR3 DNA: TGTGCCAGCAGTTTTGAGCGGGGCCACCGGGGAGATACGCAGTATTTT
D gene: -; J gene: TRBJ1-1; clone size: -; V gene: TRBV29-1; CDR3 protein: CSVELWNTEAFF; CDR3 DNA: TGCAGCGTTGAACTATGGAACACTGAAGCTTTCTTT
D gene: -; J gene: TRBJ2-1; clone size: -; V gene: TRBV18; CDR3 protein: CASSSDRTENEQFF; CDR3 DNA: TGTGCCAGCTCATCCGACAGGACAGAGAATGAGCAGTTCTTC
D gene: -; J gene: TRBJ2-7; clone size: few; V gene: TRBV5-4; CDR3 protein: CASSLGGYEQYF; CDR3 DNA: TGTGCCAGCAGCTTGGGGGGATACGAGCAGTACTTC
D gene: -; J gene: TRBJ1-1; clone size: -; V gene: TRBV9; CDR3 protein: CASSPRTDTEAFF; CDR3 DNA: TGTGCCAGCAGCCCCCGGACAGACACTGAAGCTTTCTTT
D gene: -; J gene: TRBJ2-2; clone size: -; V gene: TRBV7-3; CDR3 protein: CASSSHSVPGELFF; CDR3 DNA: TGTGCCAGCAGCTCACACTCAGTTCCCGGGGAGCTGTTTTTT
D gene: TRBD1; J gene: TRBJ1-3; clone size: -; V gene: TRBV18; CDR3 protein: CASSQTGAGGNTIYF; CDR3 DNA: TGTGCCAGCTCACAGACAGGGGCTGGGGGAAACACCATATATTTT
D gene: -; J gene: TRBJ1-6; clone size: -; V gene: TRBV6-4; CDR3 protein: CASSPSRGNSPLHF; CDR3 DNA: TGTGCCAGCAGCCCAAGTCGGGGTAATTCACCCCTCCACTTT
D gene: -; J gene: TRBJ1-3; clone size: -; V gene: TRBV14; CDR3 protein: CASSQDKVSGSSLTLAGNTIYF; CDR3 DNA: TGTGCCAGCAGCCAAGATAAAGTATCCGGGAGTAGCCTCACTCTTGCTGGAAACACCATATATTTT
D gene: TRBD1; J gene: TRBJ1-5; clone size: -; V gene: TRBV6-2/TRBV6-3; CDR3 protein: CASSLTGDGQPQHF; CDR3 DNA: TGTGCCAGCAGCCTTACAGGGGATGGTCAGCCCCAGCATTTT
D gene: TRBD2; J gene: TRBJ2-2; clone size: -; V gene: TRBV3-1/TRBV3-2; CDR3 protein: CASSHLSGGAGELFF; CDR3 DNA: TGTGCCAGCAGCCACCTTAGCGGGGGGGCCGGGGAGCTGTTTTTT
D gene: -; J gene: TRBJ1-4; clone size: few; V gene: TRBV4-2; CDR3 protein: CASSHLDLVGKLFF; CDR3 DNA: TGTGCCAGCAGCCACCTCGACTTGGTTGGAAAACTGTTTTTT
D gene: -; J gene: TRBJ2-2; clone size: -; V gene: TRBV19; CDR3 protein: CASSSPRGVKTGELFF; CDR3 DNA: TGTGCCAGTAGTTCTCCCAGAGGGGTGAAGACCGGGGAGCTGTTTTTT
D gene: -; J gene: TRBJ2-5; clone size: -; V gene: TRBV7-2; CDR3 protein: CASSLTTVQETQYF; CDR3 DNA: TGTGCCAGCAGCTTAACGACAGTTCAAGAGACCCAGTACTTC
D gene: -; J gene: TRBJ2-7; clone size: -; V gene: TRBV21-1; CDR3 protein: CASSPIETDRATYEQYF; CDR3 DNA: TGTGCCAGCAGCCCAATAGAAACGGACAGGGCTACCTACGAGCAGTACTTC
D gene: -; J gene: TRBJ2-7; clone size: -; V gene: TRBV7-9; CDR3 protein: CASSLQAAYEQYF; CDR3 DNA: TGTGCCAGCAGCTTACAGGCTGCCTACGAGCAGTACTTC
D gene: -; J gene: TRBJ1-2; clone size: -; V gene: TRBV7-2; CDR3 protein: CASSLEGLRGPYGYTF; CDR3 DNA: TGTGCCAGCAGCTTAGAGGGGCTCCGGGGGCCCTATGGCTACACCTTC
D gene: TRBD1; J gene: TRBJ1-2; clone size: -; V gene: TRBV5-1; CDR3 protein: CASSSSEQGLDGYTF; CDR3 DNA: TGCGCCAGCAGCTCCTCCGAACAGGGGTTGGACGGCTACACCTTC
D gene: -; J gene: TRBJ1-3; clone size: -; V gene: TRBV5-1; CDR3 protein: CASSGRGSGNTIYF; CDR3 DNA: TGCGCCAGCAGTGGTCGGGGTTCTGGAAACACCATATATTTT
D gene: -; J gene: TRBJ1-2; clone size: -; V gene: TRBV2; CDR3 protein: CASRGLEDGYTF; CDR3 DNA: TGTGCCAGCAGGGGCTTAGAAGACGGCTACACCTTC
D gene: -; J gene: TRBJ2-5; clone size: -; V gene: TRBV2; CDR3 protein: CASQQGETQYF; CDR3 DNA: TGTGCCAGTCAACAGGGAGAGACCCAGTACTTC
D gene: -; J gene: TRBJ2-7; clone size: -; V gene: TRBV7-2; CDR3 protein: CASSLVDGPGPYEQYF; CDR3 DNA: TGTGCCAGCAGCTTAGTCGATGGGCCAGGACCCTACGAGCAGTACTTC
D gene: -; J gene: TRBJ1-3; clone size: -; V gene: TRBV10-3; CDR3 protein: CAISEFGWSSGNTIYF; CDR3 DNA: TGTGCCATCAGTGAGTTCGGCTGGAGCTCTGGAAACACCATATATTTT
D gene: -; J gene: TRBJ2-2; clone size: -; V gene: TRBV7-9; CDR3 protein: CASSLAPGDGGTGELFF; CDR3 DNA: TGTGCCAGCAGCTTAGCCCCAGGGGACGGTGGCACCGGGGAGCTGTTTTTT
D gene: TRBD1; J gene: TRBJ1-2; clone size: -; V gene: TRBV4-2; CDR3 protein: CASSQHPGQGVGYTF; CDR3 DNA: TGTGCCAGCAGCCAGCATCCGGGACAGGGAGTTGGCTACACCTTC
D gene: -; J gene: TRBJ2-1; clone size: once; V gene: TRBV5-6; CDR3 protein: CASSLGQGTYNEQFF; CDR3 DNA: TGTGCCAGCAGCTTAGGGCAGGGGACTTACAATGAGCAGTTCTTC
D gene: -; J gene: TRBJ1-1; clone size: -; V gene: TRBV7-6; CDR3 protein: CASSLSVVNTEAFF; CDR3 DNA: TGTGCCAGCAGCTTAAGTGTGGTGAACACTGAAGCTTTCTTT
D gene: -; J gene: TRBJ2-7; clone size: -; V gene: TRBV9; CDR3 protein: CASNGGGGNEQYF; CDR3 DNA: TGTGCCAGCAATGGGGGTGGAGGGAACGAGCAGTACTTC
D gene: -; J gene: TRBJ1-6; clone size: -; V gene: TRBV28; CDR3 protein: CASSLGGGATYNSPLHF; CDR3 DNA: TGTGCCAGCAGTTTGGGGGGGGGCGCAACATATAATTCACCCCTCCACTTT
D gene: -; J gene: TRBJ1-5; clone size: -; V gene: TRBV23-1; CDR3 protein: CASSRRGNQPQHF; CDR3 DNA: TGCGCCAGCAGTCGGAGGGGCAATCAGCCCCAGCATTTT
D gene: -; J gene: TRBJ2-1; clone size: -; V gene: TRBV11-2; CDR3 protein: CASSLELRAEQFF; CDR3 DNA: TGTGCCAGCAGCTTAGAACTTCGGGCAGAGCAGTTCTTC
D gene: -; J gene: TRBJ1-4; clone size: -; V gene: TRBV4-1; CDR3 protein: CASNPGHLATNEKLFF; CDR3 DNA: TGCGCCAGCAACCCGGGACACTTAGCAACTAATGAAAAACTGTTTTTT
D gene: -; J gene: TRBJ1-2; clone size: -; V gene: TRBV10-3; CDR3 protein: CATTPTNYGYTF; CDR3 DNA: TGTGCCACGACACCGACTAACTATGGCTACACCTTC
D gene: TRBD1; J gene: TRBJ1-5; clone size: -; V gene: TRBV19; CDR3 protein: CASRPQGAHQPQHF; CDR3 DNA: TGTGCCAGTAGGCCGCAGGGGGCGCACCAGCCCCAGCATTTT
D gene: TRBD2; J gene: TRBJ2-3; clone size: once; V gene: TRBV12-5; CDR3 protein: CASGSSGGASTATQYF; CDR3 DNA: TGTGCTAGTGGTTCTAGCGGGGGGGCCTCTACCGCTACGCAGTATTTT
D gene: -; J gene: TRBJ2-3; clone size: once; V gene: TRBV9; CDR3 protein: CASSVNPEGVTDTQYF; CDR3 DNA: TGTGCCAGCAGCGTTAACCCGGAGGGGGTCACAGATACGCAGTATTTT
D gene: -; J gene: TRBJ1-2; clone size: -; V gene: TRBV7-9; CDR3 protein: CASSFHPYGGADTGYTF; CDR3 DNA: TGTGCCAGCAGCTTCCACCCCTATGGTGGGGCCGATACGGGCTACACCTTC
D gene: -; J gene: TRBJ2-5; clone size: -; V gene: TRBV14; CDR3 protein: CASSQLAQETQYF; CDR3 DNA: TGTGCCAGCAGCCAACTAGCTCAAGAGACCCAGTACTTC
D gene: -; J gene: TRBJ2-5; clone size: -; V gene: TRBV7-6; CDR3 protein: CASSYPRVYQETQYF; CDR3 DNA: TGTGCCAGCAGCTACCCGCGGGTATACCAAGAGACCCAGTACTTC
D gene: -; J gene: TRBJ2-1; clone size: -; V gene: TRBV5-1; CDR3 protein: CASSLVLRADSSYNEQFF; CDR3 DNA: TGCGCCAGCAGCTTGGTTCTACGAGCGGACAGCTCCTACAATGAGCAGTTCTTC
D gene: -; J gene: TRBJ2-7; clone size: -; V gene: TRBV7-8; CDR3 protein: CASSLRGTYEQYF; CDR3 DNA: TGTGCCAGCAGCCTCAGGGGAACCTACGAGCAGTACTTC